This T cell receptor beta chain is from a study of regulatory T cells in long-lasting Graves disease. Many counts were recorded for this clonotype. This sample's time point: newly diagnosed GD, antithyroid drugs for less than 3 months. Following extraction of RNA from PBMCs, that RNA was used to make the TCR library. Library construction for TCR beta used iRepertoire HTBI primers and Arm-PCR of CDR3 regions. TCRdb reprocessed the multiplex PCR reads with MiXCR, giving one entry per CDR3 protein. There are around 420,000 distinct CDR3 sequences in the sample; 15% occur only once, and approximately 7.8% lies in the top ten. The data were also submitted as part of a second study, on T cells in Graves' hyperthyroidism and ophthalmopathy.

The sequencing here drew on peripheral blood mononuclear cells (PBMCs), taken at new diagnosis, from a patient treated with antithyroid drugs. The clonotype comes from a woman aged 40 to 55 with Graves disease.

The CDR3 DNA sequence: TGTGCCAGCAGTTTACTGAGCCTGAACACCGGGGAGCTGTTTTTT. The encoded protein is CASSLLSLNTGELFF. The chain recombines TRBV27 with TRBJ2-2; D is ambiguous. This CDR3 has 15 residues. V gave up 2 bases and J gave up 1 base, with 8 bases separating them. Per the germline V gene, CDR1 is MNHEY and CDR2 is SMNVEV (reference sequence).